Only a few counts were recorded for the clone carrying this T cell receptor beta chain. These data originate in a study of blood T cell repertoires in COVID-19. Study details: Italy, Spain and the United States were the sources of the convalescent and acute COVID-19 samples. PBMCs, B-cell-depleted T cells, or T cells were the source of the cDNA or gDNA that made up the material.

Authors' data handling: Amplified reference gene primers provided the basis for estimating nucleated cell counts. Clones were read by immunoSEQ multiplex PCR, and TCRdb kept only the in-frame ones, dropping some. The D gene and trimming were derived from the DNA, and the V and J assignments and clone size from that table. Of under 250,000 clones listed, around 83% were seen once; the top ten hold roughly 8.7%. Germline CDR1 reads MNHEY; CDR2 reads SVGAGI. V gave up 2 bases and J gave up 7 bases, with 12 bases separating them. CDR3 length equals 15 residues. The clonotype comes from a man in his forties with active or convalescent COVID-19. The chain joins TRBV6-5 to TRBJ1-6; no reliable D call. Sequencing input: peripheral blood. The CDR3 DNA sequence: TGTGCCAGCAGTTACAGGAGCGTAGACAATTCACCCCTCCACTTT. Translation: CASSYRSVDNSPLHF.